This T cell receptor beta chain derives from a study of CD8+ T cells in alopecia areata. Germline loops: CDR1 GTSNPN, CDR2 SVGIG (reference sequence). This CDR3 spans 15 amino acids. The V and J ends lost 3 bases and 3 bases, in that order; junction bases with no gene match: 4. Study findings and constraints: Under tofacitinib, fewer expanded CD8+ clones appeared among the top 100 scalp clones. Persistence during tofacitinib was seen for many expanded lesional clones in scalp and blood. Lesional tissue from the scalp (especially in alopecia totalis/universalis) showed higher clonality than normal scalp. Normal skin's resident alphabeta T cells are sequenced alongside lesional scalp T cells.

As the sequencing template, cDNA was produced by extracting RNA and reverse transcribing it. TCRdb's copy holds only in-frame clones and misses some; the assay was immunoSEQ multiplex PCR. The data show some 170,000 clones, approximately 52% seen once. As concerns this clone: Its antigen is as yet unknown.

The treatment: oral pan-JAK inhibitor, 5-10 mg twice daily. This TCR was sampled from a human donor with alopecia areata. The sample consisted of CD4+ T cells sorted from blood, taken at week 56, from a patient treated with tofacitinib. This chain uses TRBV30 with TRBJ2-2; 10 bases match TRBD1. In DNA form, the CDR3 reads TGTGCCTGGAGGGCGACAGGGGGCTACACCGGGGAGCTGTTTTTT. This sequence encodes CAWRATGGYTGELFF.